This T cell receptor (beta chain) came from a study of cytomegalovirus exposure and HLA in healthy donors. Study conclusions and caveats: In a later analysis, the majority of CMV-associated beta chains seemingly showed HLA restriction. A further, later analysis showed that HLA-associated TCR beta chains (compared with equally common others) were more clonally expanded.

A word on this clone: Its cognate antigen is unknown.

J was trimmed by 2 bases and V by 3 bases; bases with no gene match: 4. The CDR3 is made up of 15 amino acids. CDR1 and CDR2 (germline): MDHEN, SYDVKM. The PCR ran on 60 Vbeta and 13 Jbeta primers. Original processing notes: About 10 million shared chains were among roughly 81 million unique TCR beta chains counted in a later analysis. Measured with immunoSEQ multiplex PCR; TCRdb has only the in-frame clones, and not every one. V, J and clone size are taken as reported in that table, and D and trimming were inferred from the DNA itself. The sample shows around 150,000 clones, around 74% of them seen only once.

The sample comprised PBMCs. The chain uses TRBV28 and TRBJ1-3, with 7 bases identical to TRBD1. The clonotype was recovered from a man aged 18 to 30 in good health and CMV-seronegative. CDR3 protein: CASSFHDRAGNTIYF. DNA for the CDR3: TGTGCCAGCAGTTTCCACGACAGGGCTGGAAACACCATATATTTT.